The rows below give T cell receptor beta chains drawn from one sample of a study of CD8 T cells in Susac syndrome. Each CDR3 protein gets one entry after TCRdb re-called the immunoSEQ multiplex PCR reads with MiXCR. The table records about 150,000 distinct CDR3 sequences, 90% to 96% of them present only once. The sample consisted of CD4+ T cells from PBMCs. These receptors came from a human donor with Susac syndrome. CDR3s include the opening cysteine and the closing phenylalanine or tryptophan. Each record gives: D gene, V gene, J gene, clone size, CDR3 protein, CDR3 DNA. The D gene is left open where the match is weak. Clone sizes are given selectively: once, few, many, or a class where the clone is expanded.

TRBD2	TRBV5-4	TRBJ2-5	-	CASSPGGGGWAETQYF	TGTGCCAGCAGCCCGGGCGGGGGGGGATGGGCGGAGACCCAGTACTTC
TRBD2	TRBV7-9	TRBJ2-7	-	CASSGTMGRSYEQYF	TGTGCCAGCAGCGGGACTATGGGCCGCTCCTACGAGCAGTACTTC
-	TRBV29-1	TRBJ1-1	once	CSVGVGLTTTNTEAFF	TGCAGCGTTGGGGTGGGACTAACTACGACGAACACTGAAGCTTTCTTT
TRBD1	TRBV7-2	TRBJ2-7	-	CASSLHRGEQYF	TGTGCCAGCAGCTTACACAGGGGTGAGCAGTACTTC
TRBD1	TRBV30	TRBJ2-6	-	CAWRPDRGLSGANVLTF	TGTGCCTGGAGGCCCGACAGGGGGCTGTCTGGGGCCAACGTCCTGACTTTC
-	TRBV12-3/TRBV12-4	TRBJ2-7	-	CASSLPRVSYEQYF	TGTGCCAGCAGTTTGCCCCGGGTCTCCTACGAGCAGTACTTC
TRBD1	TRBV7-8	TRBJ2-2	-	CASSRRGQANTGELFF	TGTGCCAGCAGCCGCAGAGGACAGGCGAACACCGGGGAGCTGTTTTTT
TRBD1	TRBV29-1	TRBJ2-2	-	CSVAYRGLPGELFF	TGCAGCGTAGCGTACAGGGGGCTCCCCGGGGAGCTGTTTTTT
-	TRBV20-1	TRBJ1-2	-	CSALILQAGYGYTF	TGCAGTGCCCTTATCCTCCAAGCAGGGTATGGCTACACCTTC
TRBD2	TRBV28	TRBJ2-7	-	CVAGGGQSEQYF	TGTGTCGCCGGGGGGGGGCAGAGTGAGCAGTACTTC
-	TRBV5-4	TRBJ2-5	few	CASSSRGGETQYF	TGTGCCAGCAGCTCCAGGGGTGGGGAGACCCAGTACTTC
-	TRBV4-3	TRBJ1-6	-	CASSHTGYGSPLHF	TGCGCCAGCAGCCACACAGGGTACGGTTCACCCCTCCACTTT
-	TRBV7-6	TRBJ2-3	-	CASSKRGTDTQYF	TGTGCCAGCAGTAAAAGGGGCACAGATACGCAGTATTTT
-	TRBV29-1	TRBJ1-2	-	CSVWTNYGYTF	TGCAGCGTTTGGACGAACTATGGCTACACCTTC
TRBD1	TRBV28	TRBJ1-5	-	CASSSTGTGYQPQHF	TGTGCCAGCAGTTCAACCGGGACAGGGTACCAGCCCCAGCATTTT
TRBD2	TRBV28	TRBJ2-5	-	CASSPQPSGLAGVQETQYF	TGTGCCAGCAGTCCCCAACCCTCGGGACTAGCGGGGGTCCAAGAGACCCAGTACTTC
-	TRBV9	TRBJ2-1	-	CASSVDPSYNEQFF	TGTGCCAGCAGCGTTGACCCCTCCTACAATGAGCAGTTCTTC
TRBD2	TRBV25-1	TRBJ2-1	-	CASSEAGLAGNEQFF	TGTGCCAGCAGTGAAGCGGGACTAGCGGGAAATGAGCAGTTCTTC
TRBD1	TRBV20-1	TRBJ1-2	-	CSAVRGTDGYTF	TGCAGTGCTGTTCGCGGGACAGATGGCTACACCTTC
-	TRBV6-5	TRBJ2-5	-	CASSYSRWGLLETQYF	TGTGCCAGCAGTTACTCGAGGTGGGGCTTGTTGGAGACCCAGTACTTC
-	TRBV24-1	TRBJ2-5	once	CATSTGMETQYF	TGTGCCACCAGTACAGGGATGGAGACCCAGTACTTC
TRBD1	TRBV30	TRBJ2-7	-	CAWGGQGVQQYF	TGTGCCTGGGGGGGACAGGGGGTACAGCAGTACTTC
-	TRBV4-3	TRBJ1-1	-	CASSNYHGRGLTGTEAFF	TGCGCCAGCAGCAATTACCATGGGAGGGGATTAACGGGCACTGAAGCTTTCTTT
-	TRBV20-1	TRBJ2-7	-	CSAPRGGYERNEQYF	TGCAGTGCTCCTAGAGGAGGGTACGAGCGAAACGAGCAGTACTTC
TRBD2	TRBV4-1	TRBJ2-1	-	CASSQGGGRGNNEQFF	TGCGCCAGCAGCCAAGGAGGCGGGAGGGGGAACAATGAGCAGTTCTTC
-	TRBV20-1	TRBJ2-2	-	CSASLGSNTGELFF	TGCAGTGCTTCCCTAGGTTCGAACACCGGGGAGCTGTTTTTT
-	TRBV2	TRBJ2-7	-	CASSRDQAYEQYF	TGTGCCAGCAGCAGGGACCAGGCCTACGAGCAGTACTTC
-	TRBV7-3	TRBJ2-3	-	CASSSAGSFTDTQYF	TGTGCCAGCAGCTCCGCGGGCTCGTTCACAGATACGCAGTATTTT
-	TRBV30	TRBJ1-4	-	CAWSPTGEKLFF	TGTGCCTGGAGTCCGACAGGTGAAAAACTGTTTTTT
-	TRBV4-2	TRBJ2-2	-	CASSQDFGRTGELFF	TGTGCCAGCAGCCAAGATTTTGGGAGAACCGGGGAGCTGTTTTTT
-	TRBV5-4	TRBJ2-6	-	CASSLAVLSGANVLTF	TGTGCCAGCAGCTTGGCTGTTCTCTCTGGGGCCAACGTCCTGACTTTC
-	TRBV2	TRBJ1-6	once	CASSERRGSPLHF	TGTGCCAGCAGTGAACGCAGGGGTTCACCCCTCCACTTT